The clone carrying this T cell receptor beta chain has at least ten counts. Gene-specific TRAV and TRBV primers were used for first-strand cDNA, covering alpha and beta chains. TCR amplification used 20 PCR cycles, a constant-region primer and a V-primer adapter. TCRdb processed the reads anew with MiXCR; each CDR3 protein has one entry. The sample shows 55,000 to 65,000 distinct CDR3 sequences, about a quarter of them seen only once. This CDR3 spans 13 amino acids. Germline CDR1 is MNHEY and CDR2 is SVGEGT. J gave up 8 bases and V 6 bases, and 5 bases lay outside the gene matches. This entry belongs to a study of low-dose radiotherapy and immunotherapy resistance in tumors. Study summary: Individuals in Cohort 2 had 1 Gy per fraction every two weeks, adding up to 13 Gy over 26 weeks.

Time point meaning: before trial treatment. The receptor was isolated from a male donor with rectosigmoid adenocarcinoma. This chain connects TRBV6-2 or TRBV6-3 to TRBJ2-3; 10 bases align to TRBD2. The source material was PBMCs, sampled before treatment. For the CDR3, the DNA is TGTGCCAGCAGCTCCGGGACTAGCGCTACGCAGTATTTT. This codes for CASSSGTSATQYF.